What follows are 21 T cell receptor beta chains derived from one specimen sequenced in a study of T cell responses to AZD1222 COVID-19 vaccine. Assay: immunoSEQ multiplex PCR; the TCRdb copy retains only in-frame clones and omits some. The sample lists 130,000 or so clones; approximately 86% were seen once. The sequencing used peripheral blood, collected 28 days after the second AZD1222 dose. The receptors here all came from an adult who received the AZD1222 COVID-19 vaccine.

The chain joins TRBV10-3 to TRBJ1-5, with D unclear. The germline gives CDR1 ENHRY, CDR2 SYGVKD. The CDR3 loop spans 14 amino acids. The germline V and J ends were trimmed by 0 bases and 5 bases, with 8 bases remaining between them. In DNA, the CDR3 is TGTGCCATCAGTGAGTCTGGAGGTTATCAGCCCCAGCATTTT. Encoded protein: CAISESGGYQPQHF.

The genes are TRBV7-8 and TRBJ2-2; possible D gene TRBD1, 6 bases. In germline, CDR1 is SGHVS, CDR2 FQNEAQ. V was pared by 2 bases and J by 4 bases, with 8 bases between. This CDR3 region has 14 residues. The CDR3 DNA reads as TGTGCCAGCAGCTTACGACAGGTCACCGGGGAGCTGTTTTTT. It encodes CASSLRQVTGELFF.

This sequence joins TRBV5-6 and TRBJ1-2, with D tentatively TRBD1 (5 bases). V lost 3 bases and J lost 9, with 15 bases in between. The germline CDR1 and CDR2 sequences are SGHDT and YYEEEE. CDR3 length: 13 residues. The CDR3 bases are TGTGCCAGCAGCTCCCGGGACTCCCTTCGCTACACCTTC. Translating gives CASSSRDSLRYTF.

The chain joins TRBV28 to TRBJ1-2; TRBD1 aligns across 8 bases. The CDR3 runs 14 residues. V trimming: 7 bases; J trimming: 3 bases; junction bases outside the gene matches: 7. In germline, CDR1 is MDHEN, CDR2 SYDVKM. The CDR3 here is CASTEDRVHYGYTF. CDR3 nucleotide sequence: TGTGCCAGCACAGAGGACAGGGTTCACTATGGCTACACCTTC.

The CDR3 nucleotides read TGTGCCAGCAGCCACCTGGGGGGGCGGCATTTTAGTTACGAGCAGTACTTC. This encodes CASSHLGGRHFSYEQYF. The chain is built from TRBV7-8 and TRBJ2-7, with TRBD2 as a possible D gene (7 bases). The CDR3 runs to 17 residues. Germline V lookup: CDR1 SGHVS, CDR2 FQNEAQ. The germline V and J ends were trimmed by 5 bases and 4 bases, with 24 bases remaining between them.

This clone came up once. The genes are TRBV7-2 and TRBJ1-2, with a possible D match to TRBD1 (6 bases). Germline V lookup: CDR1 SGHTA, CDR2 FQGNSA. This CDR3 comprises 15 residues. The V gene lost 5 bases and the J gene lost 6 bases, with 19 bases spanning the gap. The CDR3: CASSQREGGSDGYTF. As DNA, the CDR3 is TGTGCCAGCAGCCAAAGGGAGGGGGGCAGCGATGGCTACACCTTC.

Only one count was recorded for this clone. The rearrangement uses TRBV19 and TRBJ1-3; TRBD1 agrees at 7 bases. CDR1 and CDR2 (germline): LNHDA, SQIVND (reference sequence). This CDR3 contains 17 residues. The J segment lost 0 bases and the V segment lost 9 bases, leaving 14 bases of the junction unmatched. CDR3 amino acids: CASLKPGQLFSGNTIYF. CDR3 DNA: TGTGCCAGCTTAAAACCGGGACAGCTATTCTCTGGAAACACCATATATTTT.

The CDR3 nucleotides read TGTGCCAGCAGCTTTCACAGGGGGGTGAACACTGAAGCTTTCTTT. Its protein is CASSFHRGVNTEAFF. J is TRBJ1-1 and V is TRBV5-4; TRBD1 matches at 8 bases. Germline V CDR1 and CDR2: SGHNT, YYREEE (reference sequence). The CDR3 has 15 amino acids. Trimming removed 2 bases from V and 0 bases from J; junction bases left unmatched: 3.

This chain connects TRBV5-1 to TRBJ1-1; D is unresolved. CDR3 length: 15 residues. Trimming removed 2 bases at V and 1 base at J, with 12 bases between. Per the germline V gene, CDR1 is SGHRS and CDR2 is YFSETQ. CDR3 DNA sequence: TGCGCCAGCAGCTTTGGGAGTTTGGGGAACACTGAAGCTTTCTTT. Its protein is CASSFGSLGNTEAFF.

The chain links TRBV2 to TRBJ1-4; D is uncertain. The germline V gene has CDR1 SNHLY and CDR2 FYNNEI. The CDR3 has 15 amino acids. V shed 5 bases and J shed 4 bases, with 14 bases lying between them. CDR3 protein: CASSLSTGINEKLFF. In nucleotides, the CDR3 is TGTGCCAGCAGTCTTTCGACGGGCATTAATGAAAAACTGTTTTTT.

Only one count was recorded for this clone. The DNA for the CDR3 is TGTGCCAGCTCACCACCGGCGGGGATTGGCTACACCTTC. It encodes CASSPPAGIGYTF. The chain is built from TRBV18 and TRBJ1-2; D call uncertain. Germline CDR1 and CDR2: KGHSH and LQKENI. Trimming pared 0 bases from V and 7 bases from J, leaving 9 bases between. CDR3 length: 13 amino acids.

V usage is TRBV11-2 and J usage is TRBJ1-5; 10 bases are shared with TRBD1. This CDR3 region has 16 residues. CDR1 SGHAT and CDR2 FQNNGV come from the germline V gene. Trimming cost V 5 bases and J 6 bases; bases outside gene matches: 10. Written as DNA, the CDR3 is TGTGCCAGCAGCGACGCGACAGGGGGCTCGCGTCAGCCCCAGCATTTT. It codes for CASSDATGGSRQPQHF.

The chain joins TRBV10-3 to TRBJ2-7, with 8 bases that match TRBD2. The junction had 21 bases not matched to a gene; V was cut back by 10 bases and J by 7 bases. The CDR3 covers 16 residues. Germline lookup yields CDR1 ENHRY and CDR2 SYGVKD. CDR3 bases: TGTGCCAGCATGTTGGGGGTAGCGGGACCGGTGAGGGAGCAGTACTTC. This codes for CASMLGVAGPVREQYF.

V gene TRBV7-8 combines with J gene TRBJ2-4, with D uncertain. Between the trimmed V and J ends, which lost 3 bases and 1 base, there was a span of 10 bases. Germline CDR1 SGHVS, CDR2 FQNEAQ. The CDR3 length is 15 residues. CDR3 DNA: TGTGCCAGCAGCTTTGGAGTGGGTGCCAAAAACATTCAGTACTTC. It is translated as CASSFGVGAKNIQYF.

This chain links TRBV6-6 with TRBJ2-7; 11 nucleotides match TRBD2. Germline V lookup: CDR1 MNHNY, CDR2 SVGAGI (reference sequence). The length of the CDR3 is 16 residues. Trimming at V came to 2 bases and at J to 5 bases, leaving 8 bases not matched to a gene. The CDR3 DNA reads as TGTGCCAGCAGTTACGCCGATTTAGCGGGAGGGGACGAGCAGTACTTC. This sequence encodes CASSYADLAGGDEQYF.

The chain couples TRBV30 to TRBJ2-6; perhaps TRBD1 as D (6 bases). CDR3 length: 14 amino acids. CDR1 GTSNPN and CDR2 SVGIG come from the germline V gene (reference sequence). V lost 5 bases and J lost 2, with 10 bases in between. In nucleotides, the CDR3 is TGTGCCTGGTTCAGGGGAGCTGGGGCCAACGTCCTGACTTTC. Amino acids: CAWFRGAGANVLTF.

In its sample, this clone was seen once. The rearrangement joins TRBV7-9 to TRBJ2-1; TRBD2 might be the D (6 bases). V was shortened by 5 bases and J by 6 bases, with 20 bases between the two germline ends. Germline CDR1 and CDR2: SEHNR and FQNEAQ (reference sequence). The CDR3 length is 16 residues. CDR3 in amino acids: CASSIGPEGRGNEQFF. The CDR3 region has the DNA TGTGCCAGCAGCATCGGACCGGAGGGTCGGGGCAATGAGCAGTTCTTC. The whole variable domain, filled in from reference TRBV7-9 and TRBJ2-1, reads DTGVSQNPRHKITKRGQNVTFRCDPISEHNRLYWYRQTLGQGPEFLTYFQNEAQLEKSRLLSDRFSAERPKGSFSTLEIQRTEQGDSAMYLCASSIGPEGRGNEQFFGPGTRLTVL.

This clone has more than one count but fewer than ten. The chain joins TRBV2 to TRBJ2-7; perhaps TRBD2 as D (6 bases). V shed 4 bases and J shed 6 bases, with 16 bases lying between them. CDR3 size: 14 residues. Germline V gene data show CDR1 as SNHLY and CDR2 as FYNNEI. CDR3 coding DNA: TGTGCCAGCAGTGTTAGAGGTGGGGGGACCGAGCAGTACTTC. As protein: CASSVRGGGTEQYF.

V usage is TRBV4-3 and J usage is TRBJ2-7; 9 nucleotides align to TRBD1. Per the germline V gene, CDR1 is LGHNA and CDR2 is YSLEER. The CDR3 covers 16 residues. Unmatched junction bases numbered 10, after V lost 4 bases and J lost 3 bases. For the CDR3, the DNA is TGCGCCAGCAGCCGGATACGGGACAGGGAGGGCTACGAGCAGTACTTC. It specifies CASSRIRDREGYEQYF.

The chain has TRBV3-1 (or the pseudogene TRBV3-2) and TRBJ2-3; 14 bases are shared with TRBD2. The junction had 6 bases not matched to a gene; V was cut back by 1 base and J by 6 bases. This CDR3 region has 17 residues. The germline V gene encodes CDR1 LGHDT and CDR2 YNNKEL (reference sequence). CDR3 loop: CASSQVGTSGSGDTQYF. The CDR3 DNA sequence: TGTGCCAGCAGCCAAGTGGGGACTAGCGGGAGTGGGGATACGCAGTATTTT.

V and J are TRBV3-1 (or the pseudogene TRBV3-2) and TRBJ2-3; 14 bases line up with TRBD2. This CDR3 has 16 amino acids. The V gene's germline CDR1 is LGHDT and CDR2 YNNKEL (reference sequence). J lost 7 bases, V lost 4 bases, and 7 bases had no gene match. The CDR3 coding sequence is TGTGCCAGCAGCCCAAGACTAGCGGGGGGGAAAAATACGCAGTATTTT. This translates into CASSPRLAGGKNTQYF.